These 18 T cell receptor beta chains were sequenced from one sample in a study of vaccination and CD4 T cells after COVID-19. Sequenced with the Oncomine TCR Beta short-read assay was DNA taken from cultured CD4+ T cells. MiXCR was run by TCRdb on the PCR reads, yielding one entry per CDR3 protein. Of almost 20,000 distinct CDR3 sequences detected, 45% to 55% appear once; the ten largest clones hold 6.5% to 9%. No antigen is known for these receptors. Indicated treatment: roughly 11-day PBMC culture with coronavirus spike peptide pools or control peptides (ViraFEST assay). The sequenced material came from CD4+ T cells from blood, cultured in vitro. Every receptor here comes from a human donor who had recovered from COVID-19.

For this clonotype: At one end, the junction sequence differs from germline, possibly due to a read error. V and J are TRBV7-9 and TRBJ1-6; D unclear. The CDR3 runs to 12 residues. Per germline, CDR1 SEHNR and CDR2 FQNEAQ (reference sequence). The CDR3 loop is CASSIGNSPPHF. Here the CDR3 DNA reads TGTGCCAGCAGCATCGGAAATTCACCCCCCCACTTT.

A few counts support this clonotype. The gene calls are TRBV19 and TRBJ1-2, with D possibly TRBD1 on 6 matching bases. Germline CDR1 is LNHDA and CDR2 is SQIVND (reference sequence). There are 15 residues in the CDR3. V was trimmed by 7 bases and J by 7 bases, leaving 22 bases between them. The CDR3, as DNA: TGTGCCAGTATGCCCTCCGGGACAAAAAGGCTTGGCTACACCTTC. Translating gives CASMPSGTKRLGYTF.

This rearrangement joins TRBV5-1 to TRBJ1-1, with 9 bases lining up with TRBD1. The CDR3 covers 16 residues. Germline CDR1 SGHRS, CDR2 YFSETQ. The ends lost 3 bases at V and 1 base at J; junction bases unmatched: 7. The CDR3 loop is CASSSGQGKANTEAFF. In DNA, the CDR3 is TGCGCCAGCAGCTCTGGACAGGGGAAGGCGAACACTGAAGCTTTCTTT.

The V and J genes are TRBV7-2 and TRBJ2-5, with D unclear. V shed 2 bases and J shed 5 bases, with 15 bases lying between them. The CDR3 has 15 residues. Per germline, CDR1 SGHTA and CDR2 FQGNSA. The CDR3 spells CASSLNSNLKETQYF. The CDR3 DNA reads as TGTGCCAGCAGCTTAAACTCAAACCTCAAGGAGACCCAGTACTTC.

This rearrangement joins TRBV28 to TRBJ2-7; either TRBD1 or TRBD2 may fit D (5 bases each). Germline values: CDR1 MDHEN, CDR2 SYDVKM. This CDR3 spans 12 amino acids. V was clipped by 5 bases and J by 2 bases, with 7 bases between them. CDR3 sequence reads: CASSGGTYEQYF. CDR3 DNA sequence: TGTGCCAGCAGTGGGGGAACCTACGAGCAGTACTTC.

This chain links TRBV19 with TRBJ1-5, with a tentative D call TRBD1 (6 bases). The CDR3 is 16 residues long. V lost 5 bases and J 0 bases, leaving 14 bases between the germline ends. Germline V gives CDR1 LNHDA, CDR2 SQIVND (reference sequence). The CDR3 here is CASSRGQPNSNQPQHF. The CDR3 DNA reads TGTGCCAGTAGTCGCGGACAGCCTAATAGCAATCAGCCCCAGCATTTT.

V gene TRBV15 combines with J gene TRBJ2-5; tentatively, D is TRBD1 (7 bases). Trimming took 1 base from V and 5 from J, leaving 14 bases between them. The CDR3 loop spans 15 amino acids. The V gene's germline CDR1 is LNHNV and CDR2 YYDKDF (reference sequence). The CDR3 DNA follows: TGTGCCACCAGCAGAGCTGACAGGGAGGAGGAGACCCAGTACTTC. Protein product: CATSRADREEETQYF.

This chain links TRBV20-1 with TRBJ1-1; 7 positions agree with TRBD1. Trimming at V came to 8 bases and at J to 2 bases, leaving 8 bases not matched to a gene. The CDR3 sequence is 13 residues long. Germline CDR1 reads DFQATT; CDR2 reads SNEGSKA (reference sequence). The CDR3 reads CSRTGTVNTEAFF. The CDR3 DNA follows: TGCAGTAGAACCGGGACAGTTAACACTGAAGCTTTCTTT.

This clonotype was recorded a few times. The chain recombines TRBV2 with TRBJ1-1; D unresolved. V shed 5 bases and J shed 1 base, with 11 bases lying between them. Germline V gives CDR1 SNHLY, CDR2 FYNNEI. The CDR3 sequence is 14 residues long. The DNA of the CDR3 is TGTGCCAGCAGTTACCGACGGGAGAACACTGAAGCTTTCTTT. Its protein product is CASSYRRENTEAFF.

This chain uses TRBV7-2 with TRBJ1-2; a possible D gene is TRBD1 (5 bases). V was cut by 5 bases and J by 2 bases, with 18 bases left in between. The CDR3 has 16 amino acids. Germline CDR1 and CDR2: SGHTA and FQGNSA. The CDR3 DNA reads as TGTGCCAGCAGCCTTCATGGGGGTGGTGGAAACTATGGCTACACCTTC. Residues: CASSLHGGGGNYGYTF.

Only one count was recorded for this clonotype. The CDR3 loop reads CAGPGPMNTEAFF. CDR3 coding DNA: TGTGCCGGACCGGGCCCCATGAACACTGAAGCTTTCTTT. The chain has TRBV30 and TRBJ1-1; D gene uncertain. CDR1 GTSNPN and CDR2 SVGIG come from the germline V gene (reference sequence). The CDR3 is 13 residues long. Trimming removed 8 bases at V and 0 bases at J, with 13 bases between.

The chain uses TRBV25-1 and TRBJ2-1; D call uncertain. CDR1 and CDR2 (germline): MGHDK, SYGVNS. CDR3 length equals 11 residues. Trimming left V 4 bases short and J 6 bases short, with 4 bases between. The CDR3 here is CASSGANEQFF. As DNA, the CDR3 is TGTGCCAGCAGTGGGGCCAATGAGCAGTTCTTC.

The chain couples TRBV5-1 to TRBJ2-6; TRBD1 matches 8 bases. J was trimmed by 2 bases and V by 4 bases; bases with no gene match: 11. CDR3 length: 18 amino acids. Per germline, CDR1 SGHRS and CDR2 YFSETQ. The CDR3 protein is CASSTGQGTVPGANVLTF. In nucleotides, the CDR3 is TGCGCCAGCAGCACTGGACAGGGCACAGTGCCTGGGGCCAACGTCCTGACTTTC.

This clonotype was found a few times. The chain combines TRBV11-3 with TRBJ1-1; TRBD1 is a possible D gene (5 bases). Deletions cut 0 bases from V and 2 bases from J, with 13 bases between. The germline gives CDR1 SGHNT, CDR2 YENEEA. This CDR3 is built from 16 residues. The CDR3 region has the DNA TGTGCCAGCAGCTTAGATCAGCTGGGGGTTAACACTGAAGCTTTCTTT. Amino acids: CASSLDQLGVNTEAFF.

This clonotype was seen more than once but under ten times. The chain employs TRBV28 and TRBJ1-6; no definite D call. CDR3 length: 15 residues. V was clipped by 2 bases and J by 0 bases, with 5 bases between them. Germline V gives CDR1 MDHEN, CDR2 SYDVKM. The CDR3 DNA is TGTGCCAGCAGTTTACGGAGCTCCTATAATTCACCCCTCCACTTT. This codes for CASSLRSSYNSPLHF.

Comment on this clonotype: The junction departs from the called germline gene at one end, perhaps through a read error. The genes are TRBV7-2 and TRBJ1-2, with 7 bases lining up with TRBD1. Germline CDR1 SGHTA, CDR2 FQGNSA. This CDR3 region has 13 residues. In DNA, the CDR3 is TGCGCCAGCAGCGTGACAGGGATAGGTGGCTACACCTTC. Encoded protein: CASSVTGIGGYTF.

The chain uses TRBV20-1 and TRBJ2-7; D may be TRBD1 (6 bases). With 5 bases removed from V and 0 bases from J, the gap between germline ends came to 17 bases. Germline CDR1 DFQATT, CDR2 SNEGSKA (reference sequence). The CDR3 is 15 residues long. CDR3 region: CSARNLGQTSYEQYF. As DNA, the CDR3 is TGCAGTGCTCGCAACTTAGGACAGACCTCCTACGAGCAGTACTTC.

This clonotype showed up just a few times. This chain connects TRBV6-1 to TRBJ1-1, with a possible D match to TRBD1 (5 bases). The CDR3 has 15 residues. With 7 bases removed from V and 2 bases from J, the gap between germline ends came to 17 bases. CDR1 and CDR2 (germline): MNHNS, SASEGT. CDR3 DNA sequence: TGTGCCAGCAACGAACTCCGGGGACCAAACACTGAAGCTTTCTTT. This translates into CASNELRGPNTEAFF.